The clone carrying this T cell receptor (beta chain) was seen a single time. What it recognizes is unknown. The data originate from a study of long-term antiretroviral therapy in people with HIV. Study-wide background: The 2015 immediate-ART recommendation was preceded by the earliest samples by about a decade.

Survey-level resolution applied to immunoSEQ assay v3.0. Clones were read by immunoSEQ multiplex PCR, and TCRdb kept only the in-frame ones, dropping some. The top ten hold roughly 9.5% of the sample, which has about 27,000 clones, 80% to 90% seen once. CDR1 and CDR2 from the germline V gene are MNHEY and SVGAGI. The CDR3 length is 13 residues. V lost 0 bases and J 14 bases, leaving 15 bases between the germline ends. Findings and limits, study-wide: Subsequent to ART, diversity was augmented yet persisted below that of transplant donor controls.

The source is a man in his forties with HIV. Sequencing was performed on unsorted PBMCs, taken 3 years after starting antiretroviral therapy. V gene TRBV6-5 combines with J gene TRBJ2-3; D is possibly TRBD2 (6 bases). CDR3 nucleotides: TGTGCCAGCAGTTACTCGACTGGCGGGAAGGGGTATTTT. Amino acid sequence: CASSYSTGGKGYF.